In this sample, the clone carrying this TCR beta chain turned up a few times. The antigen remains undetermined. This entry is derived from a study of cytomegalovirus exposure and HLA in healthy donors. Study background: The same platform was used for the 110 or so validation repertoires as for the roughly 670 first-cohort repertoires, as reported in a later analysis.

In germline, CDR1 is SGHAT, CDR2 FQNNGV. This CDR3 is built from 14 residues. V dropped 5 bases and J dropped 5; count of bases not matched to a gene: 6. Overall study results and limits: Many donors carried some public TCRs, although rarity characterized most TCR sequences. Specific recognition of CMV antigens was confirmed in vitro for a few chains (all CMV-associated).

Clones were read by immunoSEQ multiplex PCR, and TCRdb kept only the in-frame ones, dropping some. The sample includes 90,000 to 100,000 clones, more than 85% of them seen just once. Donors came from a validation cohort of about 120 subjects, distinct from the first 666-subject cohort. This chain uses TRBV11-2 with TRBJ2-7; 10 nucleotides line up with TRBD2. Sequenced: PBMCs. The clonotype was recovered from a man aged 18 to 30 in good health and CMV-seropositive. CDR3 sequence (DNA): TGTGCCAGCAGCCTAGCGGGAGCTGCCAACGAGCAGTACTTC. It codes for CASSLAGAANEQYF. The full variable domain, its missing parts supplied by reference TRBV11-2 and TRBJ2-7, is EAGVAQSPRYKIIEKRQSVAFWCNPISGHATLYWYQQILGQGPKLLIQFQNNGVVDDSQLPKDRFSAERLKGVDSTLKIQPAKLEDSAVYLCASSLAGAANEQYFGPGTRLTVT.